This T cell receptor (beta chain) was sequenced for a study of vaccination and CD4 T cells after COVID-19. The overall study: Investigators drew the post-COVID samples a median around 98 days after diagnosis, with a range of 35 to 161. Researchers took samples from a few convalescent patients on day 14 and on days 161 to 241 after vaccination. Study-level findings and limits: There was no significant change from around 21 to 38 median reactive clonotypes.

TCRdb called the PCR reads again in MiXCR, with one record for every CDR3 protein. The table lists 26,000 or so distinct CDR3 sequences, 50% of them singletons, with around 5.9% in the top ten. Remarks on this clonotype: Its target is unknown.

Regarding time point: late sampling 161 to 241 days after vaccination in a few convalescent patients. This CDR3 contains 16 residues. Trimming cost V 6 bases and J 5 bases; bases outside gene matches: 6. CDR1 and CDR2 (germline): LNHDA, SQIVND (reference sequence). This chain links TRBV19 with TRBJ2-3; 15 bases fit TRBD2. This receptor was taken from a human donor who had recovered from COVID-19. This specimen consisted of CD4+ T cells from blood, obtained about 7 months after SARS-CoV-2 vaccination. As DNA, the CDR3 is TGTGCCAGTAGCAGGACTAGCGGGAGGGCCGGAGATACGCAGTATTTT. Translated: CASSRTSGRAGDTQYF. The full variable domain, in which reference TRBV19 and TRBJ2-3 provide the parts outside the CDR3, is DGGITQSPKYLFRKEGQNVTLSCEQNLNHDAMYWYRQDPGQGLRLIYYSQIVNDFQKGDIAEGYSVSREKKESFPLTVTSAQKNPTAFYLCASSRTSGRAGDTQYFGPGTRLTVL.